A selection of T cell receptor beta chains follows, all from one sample in a study of CD8 T cells in ankylosing spondylitis. MiXCR, run by TCRdb on the 5' RACE reads, gives a single entry per CDR3 protein. The profile shows about 240,000 distinct CDR3 sequences, about 9.1% of them singletons. Sequenced material: blood, either unsorted or a sorted T cell fraction (not recorded which). The receptor source for this set is a male donor with ankylosing spondylitis or in good health (not recorded which). Each CDR3 is given with its conserved first and last residue. D genes are given only for firm matches. Clone size, where shown, is once, few, many, or a class for clones that have expanded.

abundance: many
d_gene: -
v_gene: TRBV7-2
j_gene: TRBJ1-5
CDR3aa: CASSPYHPGLSNQPQHF
CDR3nt: TGTGCCAGCAGCCCCTACCACCCGGGGCTCAGCAATCAGCCCCAGCATTTT

abundance: -
d_gene: -
v_gene: TRBV2
j_gene: TRBJ1-5
CDR3aa: CASSEVGTGNQPQHF
CDR3nt: TGTGCCAGCAGTGAAGTGGGAACCGGCAATCAGCCCCAGCATTTT

abundance: few
d_gene: -
v_gene: TRBV27
j_gene: TRBJ2-7
CDR3aa: CASSPRPGTYEQYF
CDR3nt: TGTGCCAGCAGTCCCCGGCCAGGGACCTACGAGCAGTACTTC

abundance: many
d_gene: -
v_gene: TRBV6-1
j_gene: TRBJ2-3
CDR3aa: CASSASLGTDTQYF
CDR3nt: TGTGCCAGCAGTGCCTCTCTGGGCACAGATACGCAGTATTTT

abundance: many
d_gene: -
v_gene: TRBV12-3/TRBV12-4
j_gene: TRBJ2-2
CDR3aa: CASSFEGLNTGELFF
CDR3nt: TGTGCCAGCAGTTTCGAGGGACTTAACACCGGGGAGCTGTTTTTT

abundance: many
d_gene: TRBD2
v_gene: TRBV27
j_gene: TRBJ2-7
CDR3aa: CASSSKTSGGVYEQYF
CDR3nt: TGTGCCAGCAGTTCGAAGACTAGCGGGGGAGTCTACGAGCAGTACTTC

abundance: few
d_gene: TRBD1
v_gene: TRBV5-1
j_gene: TRBJ1-6
CDR3aa: CASSLEGGQGGSPLHF
CDR3nt: TGCGCCAGCAGCTTGGAGGGCGGACAGGGAGGGTCACCCCTCCACTTT

abundance: few
d_gene: TRBD1
v_gene: TRBV7-2
j_gene: TRBJ1-5
CDR3aa: CASSLGTGRPQHF
CDR3nt: TGTGCCAGCAGCTTGGGGACAGGGAGGCCCCAGCATTTT

abundance: few
d_gene: -
v_gene: TRBV20-1
j_gene: TRBJ2-2
CDR3aa: CSARDWGANTGELFF
CDR3nt: TGCAGTGCTAGAGATTGGGGGGCGAACACCGGGGAGCTGTTTTTT

abundance: many
d_gene: TRBD1
v_gene: TRBV9
j_gene: TRBJ2-5
CDR3aa: CASSVEQGSSRETQYF
CDR3nt: TGTGCCAGCAGCGTAGAACAGGGGTCGTCCCGGGAGACCCAGTACTTC

abundance: -
d_gene: TRBD1
v_gene: TRBV7-2
j_gene: TRBJ1-1
CDR3aa: CASKTPQGLNTEAFF
CDR3nt: TGTGCCAGCAAGACCCCACAGGGGCTGAACACTGAAGCTTTCTTT

abundance: many
d_gene: -
v_gene: TRBV12-3/TRBV12-4
j_gene: TRBJ1-1
CDR3aa: CASSRGNTEAFF
CDR3nt: TGCGCCAGTAGCAGGGGTAACACTGAAGCTTTCTTT

abundance: many
d_gene: -
v_gene: TRBV10-3
j_gene: TRBJ2-3
CDR3aa: CAITGGGTDTQYF
CDR3nt: TGTGCCATCACTGGAGGGGGCACAGATACGCAGTATTTT

abundance: -
d_gene: -
v_gene: TRBV20-1
j_gene: TRBJ1-1
CDR3aa: CSAPFRSMNTEAFF
CDR3nt: TGCAGTGCTCCTTTCCGGAGCATGAACACTGAAGCTTTCTTT

abundance: few
d_gene: -
v_gene: TRBV12-3/TRBV12-4
j_gene: TRBJ1-1
CDR3aa: CASSLEEGLAFF
CDR3nt: TGTGCCAGCAGTTTAGAAGAGGGTTTGGCTTTCTTT

abundance: many
d_gene: -
v_gene: TRBV29-1
j_gene: TRBJ2-2
CDR3aa: CSVLDFPTGELFF
CDR3nt: TGCAGCGTCCTAGACTTCCCCACCGGGGAGCTGTTTTTT

abundance: few
d_gene: TRBD1
v_gene: TRBV27
j_gene: TRBJ1-5
CDR3aa: CASSSIGTGDNQPQHF
CDR3nt: TGTGCCAGCAGTTCTATCGGGACAGGGGACAATCAGCCCCAGCATTTT

abundance: many
d_gene: -
v_gene: TRBV6-2/TRBV6-3
j_gene: TRBJ1-5
CDR3aa: CASTENSGVQPQHF
CDR3nt: TGTGCCAGCACAGAGAATTCGGGGGTTCAGCCCCAGCATTTT

abundance: many
d_gene: -
v_gene: TRBV5-6
j_gene: TRBJ2-1
CDR3aa: CASSLVSDFPYSNEQFF
CDR3nt: TGTGCCAGCAGCTTGGTTTCAGATTTTCCTTACTCCAATGAGCAGTTCTTC

abundance: many
d_gene: -
v_gene: TRBV7-2
j_gene: TRBJ1-1
CDR3aa: CASSLEAANTEAFF
CDR3nt: TGTGCCAGCAGCTTAGAGGCGGCGAACACTGAAGCTTTCTTT

abundance: few
d_gene: TRBD2
v_gene: TRBV7-2
j_gene: TRBJ2-7
CDR3aa: CASSLTSGSGEQYF
CDR3nt: TGTGCCAGCAGCTTAACTAGCGGGAGTGGCGAGCAGTACTTC

abundance: many
d_gene: TRBD1
v_gene: TRBV5-1
j_gene: TRBJ2-3
CDR3aa: CASSKGQASDTQYF
CDR3nt: TGCGCCAGCAGTAAAGGACAGGCGTCAGATACGCAGTATTTT

abundance: few
d_gene: -
v_gene: TRBV11-2
j_gene: TRBJ2-3
CDR3aa: CASSSWVGVTDTQYF
CDR3nt: TGTGCCAGCAGCTCCTGGGTGGGGGTAACAGATACGCAGTATTTT

abundance: once
d_gene: TRBD1
v_gene: TRBV18
j_gene: TRBJ1-1
CDR3aa: CASSLRGGTNTEAFF
CDR3nt: TGTGCCAGCTCACTCAGGGGGGGGACGAACACTGAAGCTTTCTTT

abundance: many
d_gene: TRBD1
v_gene: TRBV5-6
j_gene: TRBJ2-5
CDR3aa: CASSSPGDRGYGTQYF
CDR3nt: TGTGCCAGCAGCTCCCCCGGGGACAGGGGATACGGGACCCAGTACTTC

abundance: many
d_gene: -
v_gene: TRBV20-1
j_gene: TRBJ1-5
CDR3aa: CSASSFQGLNQPQHF
CDR3nt: TGCAGTGCTAGTAGTTTCCAGGGACTAAATCAGCCCCAGCATTTT

abundance: few
d_gene: TRBD2
v_gene: TRBV4-3
j_gene: TRBJ2-3
CDR3aa: CASSQDQREGYTDTQYF
CDR3nt: TGCGCCAGCAGCCAAGATCAGCGGGAGGGCTACACAGATACGCAGTATTTT

abundance: many
d_gene: TRBD1
v_gene: TRBV20-1
j_gene: TRBJ1-2
CDR3aa: CSARDRLHGYTF
CDR3nt: TGCAGTGCGAGGGACAGGCTACATGGCTACACCTTC

abundance: many
d_gene: -
v_gene: TRBV30
j_gene: TRBJ2-1
CDR3aa: CAWRGLAVEQFF
CDR3nt: TGTGCCTGGAGAGGGTTGGCTGTTGAGCAGTTCTTC

abundance: many
d_gene: -
v_gene: TRBV20-1
j_gene: TRBJ2-2
CDR3aa: CSARGYLTPNTGELFF
CDR3nt: TGCAGTGCTAGGGGGTACCTCACTCCGAACACCGGGGAGCTGTTTTTT

abundance: many
d_gene: -
v_gene: TRBV5-1
j_gene: TRBJ1-4
CDR3aa: CASSLPSGGGEKLFF
CDR3nt: TGCGCCAGCAGCTTGCCCTCCGGGGGGGGAGAAAAACTGTTTTTT

abundance: few
d_gene: TRBD2
v_gene: TRBV10-1
j_gene: TRBJ2-3
CDR3aa: CASSDHSGSGTDTQYF
CDR3nt: TGCGCCAGCAGTGACCATAGCGGGAGTGGCACAGATACGCAGTATTTT

abundance: many
d_gene: -
v_gene: TRBV11-2
j_gene: TRBJ1-2
CDR3aa: CASSLDLQGGYGYTF
CDR3nt: TGTGCCAGCAGCTTGGACTTACAGGGTGGCTATGGCTACACCTTC

abundance: many
d_gene: TRBD2
v_gene: TRBV20-1
j_gene: TRBJ2-1
CDR3aa: CSARLAGTSYNEQFF
CDR3nt: TGCAGTGCTAGGTTAGCGGGTACAAGCTACAATGAGCAGTTCTTC

abundance: many
d_gene: TRBD1
v_gene: TRBV3-1
j_gene: TRBJ1-1
CDR3aa: CASTPRTGGTEAFF
CDR3nt: TGTGCCAGCACCCCCAGAACAGGGGGCACTGAAGCTTTCTTT

abundance: many
d_gene: -
v_gene: TRBV7-2
j_gene: TRBJ1-6
CDR3aa: CASSLGIFRPNSPLHF
CDR3nt: TGTGCCAGCAGCCTCGGAATTTTCAGACCTAATTCACCCCTCCACTTT

abundance: -
d_gene: -
v_gene: TRBV20-1
j_gene: TRBJ2-3
CDR3aa: CSASVLDTQYF
CDR3nt: TGCAGTGCTAGCGTCCTAGATACGCAGTATTTT

abundance: few
d_gene: -
v_gene: TRBV7-2
j_gene: TRBJ2-7
CDR3aa: CASGERGAGVYEQYF
CDR3nt: TGTGCCAGCGGGGAAAGAGGAGCTGGGGTCTACGAGCAGTACTTC

abundance: -
d_gene: TRBD1
v_gene: TRBV10-3
j_gene: TRBJ1-6
CDR3aa: CAISGDRVGSPLHF
CDR3nt: TGTGCCATCAGTGGGGACAGGGTCGGGTCACCCCTCCACTTT

abundance: many
d_gene: -
v_gene: TRBV7-2
j_gene: TRBJ2-1
CDR3aa: CASSLGGTTDNEQFF
CDR3nt: TGTGCCAGCAGCTTAGGGGGGACAACAGACAATGAGCAGTTCTTC

abundance: many
d_gene: -
v_gene: TRBV5-1
j_gene: TRBJ2-1
CDR3aa: CASSLRARDEQFF
CDR3nt: TGCGCCAGCAGCTTGCGGGCCAGGGATGAGCAGTTCTTC

abundance: few
d_gene: TRBD2
v_gene: TRBV29-1
j_gene: TRBJ2-5
CDR3aa: CSVEGLALGETQYF
CDR3nt: TGCAGCGTTGAGGGACTAGCGCTAGGCGAGACCCAGTACTTC

abundance: many
d_gene: TRBD1
v_gene: TRBV20-1
j_gene: TRBJ2-5
CDR3aa: CSARNRDRQETQYF
CDR3nt: TGCAGTGCTAGAAACCGGGACAGACAAGAGACCCAGTACTTC

abundance: many
d_gene: -
v_gene: TRBV5-1
j_gene: TRBJ2-1
CDR3aa: CASSLGPQGLSYNEQFF
CDR3nt: TGCGCCAGCAGCTTGGGCCCGCAGGGGCTCTCCTACAATGAGCAGTTCTTC

abundance: many
d_gene: -
v_gene: TRBV4-1
j_gene: TRBJ1-1
CDR3aa: CASSQSSTWQGVNTEAFF
CDR3nt: TGCGCCAGCAGCCAGAGTAGTACATGGCAGGGCGTGAACACTGAAGCTTTCTTT

abundance: many
d_gene: -
v_gene: TRBV5-6
j_gene: TRBJ2-6
CDR3aa: CASSSTNANVLTF
CDR3nt: TGTGCCAGCAGCTCAACTAATGCCAACGTCCTGACTTTC

abundance: many
d_gene: TRBD2
v_gene: TRBV12-3/TRBV12-4
j_gene: TRBJ2-7
CDR3aa: CASSPGTTFYEQYF
CDR3nt: TGTGCCAGCAGTCCCGGGACTACCTTCTACGAGCAGTACTTC

abundance: -
d_gene: -
v_gene: TRBV6-5
j_gene: TRBJ2-1
CDR3aa: CASSSGGHEQFF
CDR3nt: TGTGCCAGCAGTTCTGGGGGGCATGAGCAGTTCTTC

abundance: many
d_gene: -
v_gene: TRBV6-5
j_gene: TRBJ1-5
CDR3aa: CASSHGGNYQPQHF
CDR3nt: TGTGCCAGCAGTCACGGGGGGAACTATCAGCCCCAGCATTTT

abundance: many
d_gene: TRBD2
v_gene: TRBV5-1
j_gene: TRBJ2-7
CDR3aa: CASSSTSGGAYEQYF
CDR3nt: TGCGCCAGCAGCTCAACTAGCGGGGGGGCCTACGAGCAGTACTTC

abundance: many
d_gene: -
v_gene: TRBV7-6
j_gene: TRBJ1-3
CDR3aa: CASSDRPGVGNTIYF
CDR3nt: TGTGCCAGCAGCGATCGCCCAGGGGTTGGAAACACCATATATTTT

abundance: many
d_gene: TRBD1
v_gene: TRBV12-3/TRBV12-4
j_gene: TRBJ1-2
CDR3aa: CASSPWDRGDSEGYTF
CDR3nt: TGTGCCAGCAGTCCTTGGGACAGGGGGGATTCAGAGGGCTACACCTTC

abundance: many
d_gene: TRBD2
v_gene: TRBV27
j_gene: TRBJ2-1
CDR3aa: CASSRLAGGYNEQFF
CDR3nt: TGTGCCAGCAGTAGACTAGCGGGAGGTTACAATGAGCAGTTCTTC

abundance: many
d_gene: -
v_gene: TRBV6-2/TRBV6-3
j_gene: TRBJ2-1
CDR3aa: CASNRGGGPYNEQFF
CDR3nt: TGTGCCAGCAATCGTGGGGGGGGCCCCTACAATGAGCAGTTCTTC

abundance: many
d_gene: TRBD1
v_gene: TRBV7-2
j_gene: TRBJ2-1
CDR3aa: CASSPRQGSEQFF
CDR3nt: TGTGCCAGCAGCCCACGACAGGGGAGTGAGCAGTTCTTC

abundance: many
d_gene: TRBD2
v_gene: TRBV9
j_gene: TRBJ2-1
CDR3aa: CASSVESSGPIGQFF
CDR3nt: TGTGCCAGCAGCGTAGAATCTAGCGGGCCAATAGGGCAGTTCTTC

abundance: -
d_gene: -
v_gene: TRBV5-1
j_gene: TRBJ2-7
CDR3aa: CASSFGKTATYEQYF
CDR3nt: TGCGCCAGCAGCTTCGGGAAGACAGCGACCTACGAGCAGTACTTC

abundance: many
d_gene: -
v_gene: TRBV20-1
j_gene: TRBJ1-5
CDR3aa: CSASSPSAQHF
CDR3nt: TGCAGTGCTAGTTCCCCCTCAGCCCAGCATTTT

abundance: few
d_gene: -
v_gene: TRBV30
j_gene: TRBJ2-1
CDR3aa: CAWSVSRDNEQFF
CDR3nt: TGTGCCTGGAGTGTAAGCAGGGACAATGAGCAGTTCTTC